This T cell receptor (beta chain) was captured by sequencing in a study of early stage breast cancer tumors. This clone was seen just once. Antigen unknown. Study-wide points: Tumors had about 2.5-fold higher T cell density and higher clonality than adjacent normal breast tissue. Commonly generated sequences made up most enriched TCRB sequences shared between patients. Chain pairing and CD4, CD8 or FOXP3 expression were not captured.

Some clones are missing from TCRdb's copy, which holds only in-frame ones; the method was immunoSEQ multiplex PCR. Here the sample spans over 25,000 clones, around 70% being singletons. Germline values: CDR1 ENHRY, CDR2 SYGVKD. V was clipped by 2 bases and J by 5 bases, with 7 bases between them. The CDR3 is 13 residues long. Sequencing was done on a sample of blood. The clonotype comes from a person aged 45-65 years with breast cancer. The chain joins TRBV10-3 to TRBJ2-1, with a weak D call TRBD2 (6 bases). CDR3 amino acids: CAISEPGDNEQFF. CDR3 sequence (DNA): TGTGCCATCAGTGAGCCGGGGGACAATGAGCAGTTCTTC.